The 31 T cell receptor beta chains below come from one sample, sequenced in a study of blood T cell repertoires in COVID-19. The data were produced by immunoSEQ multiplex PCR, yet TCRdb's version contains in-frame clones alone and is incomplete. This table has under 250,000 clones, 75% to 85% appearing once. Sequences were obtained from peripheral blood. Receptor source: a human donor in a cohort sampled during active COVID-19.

CDR3 residues: CASSQAPGAGTPLHF. CDR3 nucleotide sequence: TGTGCCAGCAGCCAAGCCCCCGGGGCGGGGACACCCCTCCACTTT. V is TRBV3-1 (or the pseudogene TRBV3-2) and J is TRBJ1-6, with D perhaps TRBD1 (5 bases). Trimming took 1 base from V and 11 from J, leaving 15 bases between them. Per the germline V gene, CDR1 is LGHDT and CDR2 is YNNKEL (reference sequence). The CDR3 is 15 residues long.

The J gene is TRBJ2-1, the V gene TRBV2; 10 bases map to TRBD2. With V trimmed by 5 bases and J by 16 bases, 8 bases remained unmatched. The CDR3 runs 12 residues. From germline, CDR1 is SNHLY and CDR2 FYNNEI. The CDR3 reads CASSFLLAGLFF. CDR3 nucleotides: TGTGCCAGCAGTTTTTTACTAGCGGGGCTATTCTTC.

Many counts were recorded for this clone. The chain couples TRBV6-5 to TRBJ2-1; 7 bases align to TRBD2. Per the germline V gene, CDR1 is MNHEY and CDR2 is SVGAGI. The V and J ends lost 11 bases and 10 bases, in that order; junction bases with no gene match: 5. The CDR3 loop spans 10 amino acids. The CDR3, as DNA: TGTGCCGCGGGAGATGGGGAGCAGTTCTTC. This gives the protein CAAGDGEQFF.

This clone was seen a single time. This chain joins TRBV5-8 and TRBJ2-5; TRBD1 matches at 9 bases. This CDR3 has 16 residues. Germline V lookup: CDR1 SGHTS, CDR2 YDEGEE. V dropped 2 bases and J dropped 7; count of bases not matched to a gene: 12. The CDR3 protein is CASSFFTGQGGLTQYF. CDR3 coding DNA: TGTGCCAGCAGCTTCTTCACGGGACAGGGTGGCTTGACCCAGTACTTC.

CDR3 nucleotides: TGTGCCATCAGGATGGGGACAGACACTGAAGCTTTCTTT. Translation gives CAIRMGTDTEAFF. The V gene is TRBV10-3, the J gene TRBJ1-1, with TRBD1 matching 7 bases. The CDR3 covers 13 residues. Germline V lookup: CDR1 ENHRY, CDR2 SYGVKD. The V and J ends lost 6 bases and 3 bases, in that order; junction bases with no gene match: 4.

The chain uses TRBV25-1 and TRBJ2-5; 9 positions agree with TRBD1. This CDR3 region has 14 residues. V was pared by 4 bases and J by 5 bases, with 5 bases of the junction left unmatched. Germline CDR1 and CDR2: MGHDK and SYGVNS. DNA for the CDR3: TGTGCCAGCAGTGGAACAGGGGGCAGGGAGACCCAGTACTTC. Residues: CASSGTGGRETQYF. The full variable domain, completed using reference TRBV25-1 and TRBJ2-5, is EADIYQTPRYLVIGTGKKITLECSQTMGHDKMYWYQQDPGMELHLIHYSYGVNSTEKGDLSSESTVSRIRTEHFPLTLESARPSHTSQYLCASSGTGGRETQYFGPGTRLLVL.

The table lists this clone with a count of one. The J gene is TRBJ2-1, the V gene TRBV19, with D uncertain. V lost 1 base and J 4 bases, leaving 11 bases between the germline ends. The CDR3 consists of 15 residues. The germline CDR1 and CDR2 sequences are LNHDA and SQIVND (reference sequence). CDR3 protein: CASSIGYYPYNEQFF. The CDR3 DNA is TGTGCCAGTAGTATAGGGTACTACCCTTACAATGAGCAGTTCTTC.

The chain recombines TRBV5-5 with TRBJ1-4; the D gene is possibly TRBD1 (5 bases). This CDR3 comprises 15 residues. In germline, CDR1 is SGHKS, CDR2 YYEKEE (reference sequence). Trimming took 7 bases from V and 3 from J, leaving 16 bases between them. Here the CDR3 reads CASSLPRGANEKLFF. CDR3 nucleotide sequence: TGTGCCAGCTCTCTCCCCCGGGGGGCTAATGAAAAACTGTTTTTT.

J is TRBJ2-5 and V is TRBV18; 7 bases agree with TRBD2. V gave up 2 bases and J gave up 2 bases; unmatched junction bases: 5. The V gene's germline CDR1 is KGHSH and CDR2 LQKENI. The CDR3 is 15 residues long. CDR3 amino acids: CASSPNQAGQETQYF. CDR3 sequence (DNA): TGTGCCAGCTCACCAAACCAAGCGGGGCAAGAGACCCAGTACTTC.

CDR3 bases: TGTGCCACCAGTGATTCGACGGGGTCGGTTGAGCAGTTCTTC. Protein product: CATSDSTGSVEQFF. This chain uses TRBV24-1 with TRBJ2-1; a weak D match, TRBD2 (5 bases). V shed 2 bases and J shed 9 bases, with 13 bases lying between them. Germline CDR1 reads KGHDR; CDR2 reads SFDVKD. The CDR3 covers 14 residues.

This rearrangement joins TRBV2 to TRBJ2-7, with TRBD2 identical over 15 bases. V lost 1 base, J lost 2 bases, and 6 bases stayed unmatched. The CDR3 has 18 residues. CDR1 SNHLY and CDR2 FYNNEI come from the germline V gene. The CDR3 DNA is TGTGCCAGCAGTGAAGAGGGACTAGCGGGGGGTCAAACCTACGAGCAGTACTTC. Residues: CASSEEGLAGGQTYEQYF. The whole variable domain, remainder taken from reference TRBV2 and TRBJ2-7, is EPEVTQTPSHQVTQMGQEVILRCVPISNHLYFYWYRQILGQKVEFLVSFYNNEISEKSEIFDDQFSVERPDGSNFTLKIRSTKLEDSAMYFCASSEEGLAGGQTYEQYFGPGTRLTVT.

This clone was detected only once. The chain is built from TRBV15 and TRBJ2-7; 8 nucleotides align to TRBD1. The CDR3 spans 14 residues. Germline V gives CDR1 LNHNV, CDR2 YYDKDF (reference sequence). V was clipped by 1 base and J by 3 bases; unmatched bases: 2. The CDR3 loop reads CATSRGGTGYEQYF. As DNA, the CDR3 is TGTGCCACCAGCAGAGGAGGGACAGGCTACGAGCAGTACTTC. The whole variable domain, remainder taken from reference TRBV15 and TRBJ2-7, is DAMVIQNPRYQVTQFGKPVTLSCSQTLNHNVMYWYQQKSSQAPKLLFHYYDKDFNNEADTPDNFQSRRPNTSFCFLDIRSPGLGDTAMYLCATSRGGTGYEQYFGPGTRLTVT.

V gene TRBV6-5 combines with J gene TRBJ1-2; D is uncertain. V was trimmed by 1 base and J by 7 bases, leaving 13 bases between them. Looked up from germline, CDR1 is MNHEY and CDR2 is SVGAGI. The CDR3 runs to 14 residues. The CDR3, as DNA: TGTGCCAGCAGTTACTTCTTGGGTAGCGGTGGCTACACCTTC. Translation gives CASSYFLGSGGYTF.

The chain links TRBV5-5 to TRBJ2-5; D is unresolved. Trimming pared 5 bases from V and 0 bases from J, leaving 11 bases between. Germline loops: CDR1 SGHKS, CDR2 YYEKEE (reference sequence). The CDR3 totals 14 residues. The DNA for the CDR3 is TGTGCCAGCAGTTCTCCGTCCTACCAAGAGACCCAGTACTTC. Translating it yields CASSSPSYQETQYF.

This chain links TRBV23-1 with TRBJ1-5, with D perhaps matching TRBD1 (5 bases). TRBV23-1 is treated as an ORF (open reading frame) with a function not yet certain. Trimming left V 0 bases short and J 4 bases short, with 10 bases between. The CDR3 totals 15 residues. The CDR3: CASSQSTVFNQPQHF. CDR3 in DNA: TGCGCCAGCAGTCAATCGACAGTTTTTAATCAGCCCCAGCATTTT.

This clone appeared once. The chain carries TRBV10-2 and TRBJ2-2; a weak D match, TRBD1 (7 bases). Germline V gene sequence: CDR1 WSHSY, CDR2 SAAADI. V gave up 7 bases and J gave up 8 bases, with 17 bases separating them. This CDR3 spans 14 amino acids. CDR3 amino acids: CASILARGAGELFF. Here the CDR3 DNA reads TGCGCCAGCATATTGGCCAGGGGGGCGGGGGAGCTGTTTTTT.

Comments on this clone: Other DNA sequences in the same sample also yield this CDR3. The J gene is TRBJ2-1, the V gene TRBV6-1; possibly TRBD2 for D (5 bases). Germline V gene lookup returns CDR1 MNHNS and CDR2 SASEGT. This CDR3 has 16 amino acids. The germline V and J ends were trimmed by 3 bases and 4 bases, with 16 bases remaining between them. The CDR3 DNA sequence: TGTGCCAGCAGTGAGGGATTGGGAGAGGGATACAATGAGCAGTTCTTC. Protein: CASSEGLGEGYNEQFF.

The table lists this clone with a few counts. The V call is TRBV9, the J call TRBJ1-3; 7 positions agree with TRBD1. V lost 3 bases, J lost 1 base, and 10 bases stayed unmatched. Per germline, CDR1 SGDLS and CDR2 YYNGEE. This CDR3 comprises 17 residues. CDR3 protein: CASSANSRDRSGNTIYF. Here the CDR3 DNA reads TGTGCCAGCAGCGCGAACTCCCGGGACAGATCTGGAAACACCATATATTTT.

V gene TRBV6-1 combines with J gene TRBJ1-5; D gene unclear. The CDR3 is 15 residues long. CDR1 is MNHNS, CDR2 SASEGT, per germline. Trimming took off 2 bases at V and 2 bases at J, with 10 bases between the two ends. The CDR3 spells CASSETWGGNQPQHF. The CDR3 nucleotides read TGTGCCAGCAGTGAAACGTGGGGAGGCAATCAGCCCCAGCATTTT.

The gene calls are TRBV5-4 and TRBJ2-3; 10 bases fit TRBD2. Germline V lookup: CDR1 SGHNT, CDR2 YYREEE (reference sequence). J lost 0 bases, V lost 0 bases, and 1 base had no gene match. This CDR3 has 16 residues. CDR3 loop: CASSLEREGSTDTQYF. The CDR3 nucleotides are TGTGCCAGCAGCTTGGAGCGGGAGGGGAGCACAGATACGCAGTATTTT.

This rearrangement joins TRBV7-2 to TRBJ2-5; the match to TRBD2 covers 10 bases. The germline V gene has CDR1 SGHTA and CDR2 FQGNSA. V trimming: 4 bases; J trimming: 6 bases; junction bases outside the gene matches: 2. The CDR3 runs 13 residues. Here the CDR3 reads CASSSSGRKTQYF. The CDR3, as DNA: TGTGCCAGCAGCTCTAGCGGGAGAAAGACCCAGTACTTC.

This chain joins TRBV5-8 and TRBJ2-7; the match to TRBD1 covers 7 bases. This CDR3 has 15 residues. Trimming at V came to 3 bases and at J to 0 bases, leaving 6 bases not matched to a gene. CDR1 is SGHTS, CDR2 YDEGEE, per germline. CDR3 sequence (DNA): TGTGCCAGCAGCTATATACAGGGGCTCTCCTACGAGCAGTACTTC. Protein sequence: CASSYIQGLSYEQYF. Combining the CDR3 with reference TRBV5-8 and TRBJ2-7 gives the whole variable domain EAGVTQSPTHLIKTRGQQATLRCSPISGHTSVYWYQQALGLGLQFLLWYDEGEERNRGNFPPRFSGRQFPNYSSELNVNALELEDSALYLCASSYIQGLSYEQYFGPGTRLTVT.

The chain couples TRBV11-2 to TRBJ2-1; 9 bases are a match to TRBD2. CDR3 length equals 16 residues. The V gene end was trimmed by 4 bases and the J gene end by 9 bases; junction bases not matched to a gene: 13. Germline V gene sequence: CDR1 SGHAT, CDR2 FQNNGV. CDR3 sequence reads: CASSSQVIAGESEQFF. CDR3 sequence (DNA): TGTGCCAGCAGCTCCCAGGTTATAGCGGGAGAATCTGAGCAGTTCTTC.

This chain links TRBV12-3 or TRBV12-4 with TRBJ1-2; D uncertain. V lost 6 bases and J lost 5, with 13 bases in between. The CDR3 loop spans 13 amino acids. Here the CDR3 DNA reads TGTGCCAGCAGCCGCCGCGGGGTGTATGGCTACACCTTC. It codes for CASSRRGVYGYTF.

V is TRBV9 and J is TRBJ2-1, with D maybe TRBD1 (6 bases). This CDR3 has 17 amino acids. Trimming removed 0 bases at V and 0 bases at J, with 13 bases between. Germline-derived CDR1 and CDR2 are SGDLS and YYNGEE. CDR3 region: CASSVAVGASSYNEQFF. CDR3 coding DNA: TGTGCCAGCAGCGTAGCTGTGGGGGCTAGCTCCTACAATGAGCAGTTCTTC. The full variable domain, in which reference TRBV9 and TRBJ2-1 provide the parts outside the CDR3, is DSGVTQTPKHLITATGQRVTLRCSPRSGDLSVYWYQQSLDQGLQFLIQYYNGEERAKGNILERFSAQQFPDLHSELNLSSLELGDSALYFCASSVAVGASSYNEQFFGPGTRLTVL.

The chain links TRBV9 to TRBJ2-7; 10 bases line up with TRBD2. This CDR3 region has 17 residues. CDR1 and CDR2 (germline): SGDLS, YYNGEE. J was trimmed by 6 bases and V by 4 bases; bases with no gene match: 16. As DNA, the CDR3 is TGTGCCAGCAGCTTCCAAGAGCCTCTAGCGGGAGAGGTCGAGCAGTACTTC. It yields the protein CASSFQEPLAGEVEQYF. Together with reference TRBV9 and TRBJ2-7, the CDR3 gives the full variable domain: DSGVTQTPKHLITATGQRVTLRCSPRSGDLSVYWYQQSLDQGLQFLIQYYNGEERAKGNILERFSAQQFPDLHSELNLSSLELGDSALYFCASSFQEPLAGEVEQYFGPGTRLTVT.

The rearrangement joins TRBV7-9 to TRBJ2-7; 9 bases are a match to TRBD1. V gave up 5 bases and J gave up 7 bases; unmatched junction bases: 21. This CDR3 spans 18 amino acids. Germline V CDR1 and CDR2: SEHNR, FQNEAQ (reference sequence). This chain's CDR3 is CASSSREFLGTGRGEQYF. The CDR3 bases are TGTGCCAGCAGCAGCCGGGAATTTTTAGGGACAGGGAGAGGTGAGCAGTACTTC.

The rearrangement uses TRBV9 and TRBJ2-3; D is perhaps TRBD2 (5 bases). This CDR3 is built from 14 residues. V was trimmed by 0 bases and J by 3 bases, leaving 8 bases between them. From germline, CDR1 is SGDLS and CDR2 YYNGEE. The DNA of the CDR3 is TGTGCCAGCAGCGTAGTCGGGGAAACAGATACGCAGTATTTT. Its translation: CASSVVGETDTQYF.

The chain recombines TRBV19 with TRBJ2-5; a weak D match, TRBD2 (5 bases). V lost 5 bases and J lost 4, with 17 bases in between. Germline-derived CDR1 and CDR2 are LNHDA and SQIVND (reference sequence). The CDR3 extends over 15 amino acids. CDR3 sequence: CASSPSGDRGETQYF. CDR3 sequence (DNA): TGTGCCAGTAGTCCCTCAGGTGACCGGGGAGAGACCCAGTACTTC.

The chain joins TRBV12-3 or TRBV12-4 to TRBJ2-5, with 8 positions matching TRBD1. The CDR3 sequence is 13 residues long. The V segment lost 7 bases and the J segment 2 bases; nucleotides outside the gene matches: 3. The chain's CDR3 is CASTRDRQETQYF. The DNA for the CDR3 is TGTGCCAGCACCAGGGACAGGCAAGAGACCCAGTACTTC.

The CDR3 coding sequence is TGTGCCAGCAGCTTTAGAGAGCAGGGAGGAACAGATACGCAGTATTTT. This sequence encodes CASSFREQGGTDTQYF. The V call is TRBV11-1, the J call TRBJ2-3; tentative D call: TRBD2 (6 bases). CDR1 is SGHAT, CDR2 FQDESV, per germline (reference sequence). There are 16 residues in the CDR3. Trimming left V 3 bases short and J 3 bases short, with 16 bases between. Together with reference TRBV11-1 and TRBJ2-3, the CDR3 gives the full variable domain: EAEVAQSPRYKITEKSQAVAFWCDPISGHATLYWYRQILGQGPELLVQFQDESVVDDSQLPKDRFSAERLKGVDSTLKIQPAELGDSAMYLCASSFREQGGTDTQYFGPGTRLTVL.